This paragraph reports one T cell receptor beta chain. This clone was picked up one time. Its antigen is still unknown. Per-base qualities were not stored, and no clone one base away is much larger. TCRbeta CDR3 regions were amplified from genomic DNA by means of the immunoSEQ Assay, a bias-controlled multiplex PCR. In the authors' own workflow: The number of nucleated cells in each sample was estimated from the amplification of reference gene primers within the assay. To quantify the absolute abundance of each unique TCRbeta CDR3 rearrangement, sequence reads were collapsed and filtered. For each sample, productive Simpson clonality was calculated as the square root of Simpson's diversity index across productive rearrangements. TCRdb retrieved this table from immuneACCESS and kept in-frame rearrangements only. Not all clones are present; in checked studies, unresolved V genes account for under half, and no reason is known for the remainder. V, J and clone size reflect that table, while D and trimming were determined from the DNA. A total of about 400,000 clones appear in this sample, around nine tenths of them only once. Of the sample, approximately 0.96% is held by the ten largest clones.

From the germline V gene, CDR1 is SQVTM and CDR2 is ANQGSEA. V is cut by 3 bases and J by 3 bases, and the space between the germline ends is 6 bases. Inclusive of the bounding cysteine and phenylalanine, the CDR3 is 11 residues long. Only the CDR3 region is kept as DNA, spanning 33 bases read in frame from base 1. These data are taken from a study of blood T cell repertoires in COVID-19 (dated by TCRdb to about 2020). Notes on the research overall: Samples from collaborators originated in the United States, Italy and Spain and spanned both the acute and convalescent phases of COVID-19. The material from the prospective study consisted of cDNA or gDNA derived from T cells, B-cell-depleted T cells, or PBMCs. The dataset comprised deeply sampled blood TCRbeta repertoires from subjects exposed to, actively infected with, or recovered from COVID-19. The repertoires were released in a freely available public database meant as a resource for research on the immune response to SARS-CoV-2. Samples came from the ongoing ImmuneRACE study (first 160 participants) plus 1,254 subjects from 6 global collaborators. Nearly every sample came with metadata listing a de-identified subject ID, COVID-19 status, age in years and sex. Where available, HLA class I and class II types were taken from metadata supplied by the sample provider and were not determined by assay-based typing.

Participants in the prospective study were aged roughly 18 to 89 years, lived in 20 to 30 United States geographic areas, and enrolled through a virtual design. To assign participants to cohorts, the prospective study relied on clinical history that participants themselves reported in a screening survey and a study questionnaire. In the prospective study, whole blood, serum and a nasopharyngeal or oropharyngeal swab were collected from each participant by mobile phlebotomists. Additional blood draws and questionnaires over a roughly two-month period could optionally be provided by prospective study participants. Before DNA extraction, blood samples from the prospective study were shipped at room temperature or frozen. Points the paper makes about the study in general: The amount of clinical and demographic metadata varied by source and participant and was provided uncurated.

Sequenced sample: PBMCs or T cells enriched from blood (not recorded which). This chain is built from TRBV29-1 and TRBJ2-7; TRBD2 is a weak D gene call, 5 bases matching. The TCR comes from a woman aged 25 to 39 with acute COVID-19. The DNA is as follows: TGCAGCGTTGACGAGGGCTACGAGCAGTACTTC. Translated, it reads CSVDEGYEQYF.